This TCR beta chain was observed in a study of T cell responses to AZD1222 COVID-19 vaccine (dated by TCRdb to the early 2020s). Some background on the complete study: Because spike-specific TCR depth and breadth did not differ between the two schedules, AZD1222 recipients who got a second dose at roughly 4 weeks were pooled with those who got a second dose at roughly 12 weeks. A total of 230 to 250 trial participants underwent TCR sequencing, of whom under 220 had received two doses of AZD1222 and roughly 26 had received two doses of the MenACWY control vaccine. Trial participants were enrolled by age into subgroups of 18-55, 56-69 and 70-plus years, and 148, 28 and 57 TCR-sequenced participants, respectively, were included in these subgroups. Overall results and qualifications from the work: After two AZD1222 doses, both the breadth and the depth of spike-specific TCRs were significantly higher than at day 0 and than in MenACWY recipients. The whole spike protein was spanned by vaccine-associated CD4 TCRs, and dominant responses were seen in regions 160-218 and 743-854. Participants were mostly white British, with more females than males. The authors suggested clonal diversity may have been underestimated. Reportedly, almost half of the unique spike-specific TCRs recognized epitopes lying outside the regions that are mutated in the B.1.351 and B.1.1.7 variants. Conclusions about previously exposed vaccinees are limited, since just a handful of AZD1222 recipients were seropositive for SARS-CoV-2 at baseline. In the small 56-69-year group, the increase in depth fell short of significance, most likely because of low power. Because no day 14 peak-response samples were available, the repertoires could be characterized only after the peak T cell response.

The CDR3 regions of human TCRbeta chains were analyzed by immunosequencing. In the source study's methods: TCRs in the repertoires were compared against a reference library of SARS-CoV-2-specific TCRs that had been generated with the MIRA antigen-specificity platform. Breadth was defined as the fraction of unique TCRs that were SARS-CoV-2-associated, and depth was defined as the fraction of total T cells that were SARS-CoV-2-associated. Each spike-specific TCR was assigned to its reactive spike region and to a CD4 or CD8 class using the MIRA data. Log10-transformed breadth and depth values were compared by one-way ANOVA with Sidak's multiple comparisons tests. Held by TCRdb, this immuneACCESS table contains in-frame sequences only and omits some clones. Under half of the omission traces to an unresolved V gene where checked; the cause of the rest is unknown. That table gives V, J and clone size, and the DNA gave D and trimming. Here the sample has 150,000 to 180,000 clones; approximately 90% occur a single time. The ten largest clones represent 3% to 3.5% of the sample.

The time point label, as the study defines it: baseline before first vaccination. Vaccinee samples were obtained from the UK trials COV001 and COV002, which included a single-blind randomized controlled phase 2/3 trial of AZD1222 (ChAdOx1 nCoV-19) in healthy adults. For TCRbeta chain sequencing, PBMC samples from trial participants were taken at day 0 and at day 28 after the second dose. On this clone itself: Its specific antigen is unknown. Base-call qualities are not available, and no considerably larger clone is one nucleotide away.

The sequence was collected from an adult in good health. The specimen was peripheral blood, collected on day 0 of AZD1222 vaccination.

CDR3 region: CASSGEGEQYF. The nucleotides read TGTGCCAGCAGCGGAGAGGGTGAGCAGTACTTC. The chain uses TRBV9 and TRBJ2-7, with a tentative D gene TRBD2 over 5 matching bases. Via the germline V gene, CDR1 is SGDLS and CDR2 YYNGEE. Between the V and J ends, shortened by 3 bases and 7 bases respectively, the junction contains 8 bases. The CDR3 runs 11 residues from the cysteine to the phenylalanine. This entry keeps only the CDR3 DNA: 33 bases, framed from base 1.